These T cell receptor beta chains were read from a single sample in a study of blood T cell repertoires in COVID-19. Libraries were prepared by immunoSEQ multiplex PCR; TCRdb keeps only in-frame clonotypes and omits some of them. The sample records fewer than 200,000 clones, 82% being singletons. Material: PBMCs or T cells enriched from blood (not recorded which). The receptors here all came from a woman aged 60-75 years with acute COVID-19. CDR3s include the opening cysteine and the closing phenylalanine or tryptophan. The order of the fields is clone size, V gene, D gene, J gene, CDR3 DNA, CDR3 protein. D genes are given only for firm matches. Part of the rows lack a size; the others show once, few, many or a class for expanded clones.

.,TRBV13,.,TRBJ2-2,TGTGCCAGCAAGCCCTTAGGGGGAGGGCCCGGGGAGCTGTTTTTT,CASKPLGGGPGELFF
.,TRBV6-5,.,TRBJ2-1,TGTGCCAGCAGTCCCCCCCTTTCGTACAATGAGCAGTTCTTC,CASSPPLSYNEQFF
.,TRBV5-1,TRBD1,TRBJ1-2,TGCGCCAGCAGCTACGGGACAGCCACACTGAACGTCTTC,CASSYGTATLNVF
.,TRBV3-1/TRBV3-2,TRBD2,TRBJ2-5,TGTGCCAGCAGCCACCGCGGGGGAGAGACCCAGTACTTC,CASSHRGGETQYF
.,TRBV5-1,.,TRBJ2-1,TGCGCCAGCAGCTTGGTAGCGGTCTCCTACAATGAGCAGTTCTTC,CASSLVAVSYNEQFF
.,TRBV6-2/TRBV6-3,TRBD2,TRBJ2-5,TGTGCCAGCAGTGGACTAGCCGGGGAGACCCAGTACTTC,CASSGLAGETQYF
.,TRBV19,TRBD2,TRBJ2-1,TGTGCCAGCGAGACGGGACTAGCGGGTACTGGGCAGTTCTTC,CASETGLAGTGQFF
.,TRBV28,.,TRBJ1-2,TGTGCCAGCAGTTTCCCCTCTAACTATGGCTACACCTTC,CASSFPSNYGYTF
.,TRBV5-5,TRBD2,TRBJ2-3,TGTGCCAGCAGCTTGGGGACTAGCGGGAGGACCCCGTATTTT,CASSLGTSGRTPYF
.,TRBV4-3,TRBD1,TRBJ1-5,TGCGCCAGCAGCCAAGATAGACAGGGAGTTAATCAGCCCCAGCATTTT,CASSQDRQGVNQPQHF
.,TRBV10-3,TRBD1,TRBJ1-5,TGTGCCATCAGTTCCGGACAGGGAAGTCAGCCCCAGCATTTT,CAISSGQGSQPQHF
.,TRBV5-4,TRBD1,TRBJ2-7,TGTGCCAGCAGCTCAGACGTCCGACAGGGGGATGAGCAGTACTTC,CASSSDVRQGDEQYF
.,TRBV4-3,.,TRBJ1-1,TGCGCCAGCAGCCAAGCCCTCCTGGAGGGTATTCGAACTGAAGCTTTCTTT,CASSQALLEGIRTEAFF
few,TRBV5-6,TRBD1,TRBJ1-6,TGTGCCAGCAGCGACGGGGACAGCGCCTTCAACTTT,CASSDGDSAFNF
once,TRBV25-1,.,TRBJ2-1,TGTGCCAGCAGTGACGGGCAGGGTTCTTTTACCTACAATGAGCAGTTCTTC,CASSDGQGSFTYNEQFF
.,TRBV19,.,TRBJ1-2,TGTGCCAGTAGTGCTGGACTCCTCCTTCCAGCTAACTATGGCTACACCTTC,CASSAGLLLPANYGYTF
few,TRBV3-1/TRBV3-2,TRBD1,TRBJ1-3,TGTGCCAGGGTGACTTCGGGACAGTCTTCCTCTGGAAACACCATATATTTT,CARVTSGQSSSGNTIYF
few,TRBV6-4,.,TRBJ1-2,TGTGCCAGCAGTGCTCGGGAGGGCCCTTCGAATGGCTACACCTTC,CASSAREGPSNGYTF
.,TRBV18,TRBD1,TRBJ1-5,TGTGCCAGCTCAAAAGAGGGACAGGGGGGGAATCAGCCCCAGCATTTT,CASSKEGQGGNQPQHF
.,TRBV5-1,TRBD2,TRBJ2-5,TGCGCCAGCAGCTTGGGGTCGGCGGGGGGTACGGAGACCCAGTACTTC,CASSLGSAGGTETQYF
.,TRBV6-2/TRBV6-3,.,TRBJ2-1,TGTGCCAGCAGTGACCCGGGTAATTCTGGCTACAATGAGCAGTTCTTC,CASSDPGNSGYNEQFF
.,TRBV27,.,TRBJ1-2,TGTGCCAGCAGGGACATCTATGGCTACACCTTC,CASRDIYGYTF
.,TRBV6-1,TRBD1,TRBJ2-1,TGTGCCAGCAGTGAGGGCGGACAGGGGGGAAATGAGCAGTTCTTC,CASSEGGQGGNEQFF
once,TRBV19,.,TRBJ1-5,TGTGCCAGTAGTATGGGCAGGGTGGCCCAGCCCCAGCATTTT,CASSMGRVAQPQHF
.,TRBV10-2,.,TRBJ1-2,TGCGCCAGCAGTGACGGGCCCTCGGGGGGCTACACCTTC,CASSDGPSGGYTF
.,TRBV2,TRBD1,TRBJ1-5,TGTGCCAGCAGTACGTACAGGGGGACGAAACAGCCCCAGCATTTT,CASSTYRGTKQPQHF
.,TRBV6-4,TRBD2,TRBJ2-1,TGTGCCAGCAGACCGGGACTAGGGTACAATGAGCAGTTCTTC,CASRPGLGYNEQFF
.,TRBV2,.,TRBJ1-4,TGTGCCAGAGGAGATGCAACTAATGAAAAACTGTTTTTT,CARGDATNEKLFF
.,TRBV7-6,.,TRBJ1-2,TGTGCCAGCAGCTTAGCGTTTGGCCGGGCGGGCGGCTACACCTTC,CASSLAFGRAGGYTF
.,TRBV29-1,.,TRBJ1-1,TGCACCTCTAGGGAGGACACTGAAGCTTTCTTT,CTSREDTEAFF
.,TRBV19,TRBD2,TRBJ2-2,TGTGCCAGTAGTATCAGCGGGGGTTTATGGTTTTTT,CASSISGGLWFF
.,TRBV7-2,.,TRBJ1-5,TGTGCCAGCAGCTTAGAGGGTACGGGGGGATATCAGCCCCAGCATTTT,CASSLEGTGGYQPQHF
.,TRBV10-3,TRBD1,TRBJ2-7,TGTGCCATCAGTGAAGGGGGACAGGGGTTCTACGAGCAGTACTTC,CAISEGGQGFYEQYF
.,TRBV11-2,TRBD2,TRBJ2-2,TGTGCCAGCAGCTTAGTCCTAGCGGGAGGGCTTAACACCGGGGAGCTGTTTTTT,CASSLVLAGGLNTGELFF
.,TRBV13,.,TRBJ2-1,TGTGCCAGCAGCTCCTACGCCCCCAATGAGCAGTTCTTC,CASSSYAPNEQFF
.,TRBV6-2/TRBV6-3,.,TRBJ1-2,TGTGCCAGCAGTTACTCCACTAACAGGAACTATGGCTACACCTTC,CASSYSTNRNYGYTF
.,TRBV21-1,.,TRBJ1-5,TGTGCCAGCAGAAGTTGGAGCCTCAATCAGCCCCAGCATTTT,CASRSWSLNQPQHF
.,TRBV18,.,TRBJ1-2,TGTGCCAGCTCACCAAACCAGGTTACCGTCTATGGCTACACCTTC,CASSPNQVTVYGYTF
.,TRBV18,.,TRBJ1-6,TGTGCCAGCTCACCATTTCGAGGGTCCGGGGATTCACCCCTCCACTTT,CASSPFRGSGDSPLHF
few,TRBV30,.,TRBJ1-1,TGTGCCTGGAGCCGCACTGAAGCTTTCTTT,CAWSRTEAFF
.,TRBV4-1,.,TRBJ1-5,TGCGCCAGCAGCCCAGACGGGACACCTTATCAGCCCCAGCATTTT,CASSPDGTPYQPQHF
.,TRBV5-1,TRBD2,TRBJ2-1,TGCGCCAGCAGTTGGACCCCGGGACTAGCGGGAGGGCCAATCTACAATGAGCAGTTCTTC,CASSWTPGLAGGPIYNEQFF
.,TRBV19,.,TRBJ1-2,TGTGCCACTCTTCCCAGCGCGAGCTATGGCTACACCTTC,CATLPSASYGYTF
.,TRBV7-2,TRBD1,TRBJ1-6,TGTGCCAGCAGGGTCACAGGGGGTGTCTATAATTCACCCCTCCACTTT,CASRVTGGVYNSPLHF
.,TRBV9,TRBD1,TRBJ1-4,TGTGCCAGCAGCACCCGGACAGGGAGAAAGAATGAAAAACTGTTTTTT,CASSTRTGRKNEKLFF
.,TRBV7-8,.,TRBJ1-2,TGTGCCAGCACCCTTATCCTCGGAGGAAACTATGGCTACACCTTC,CASTLILGGNYGYTF
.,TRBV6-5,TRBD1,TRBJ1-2,TGTGCCAGCAGTTACTCGTCGGGACAGGGCCGAGGCTACACCTTC,CASSYSSGQGRGYTF
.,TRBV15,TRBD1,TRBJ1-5,TGTGCCACCAGCAGAGATCAACAGGGGGCCGGACAGCCCCAGCATTTT,CATSRDQQGAGQPQHF
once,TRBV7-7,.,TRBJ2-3,TGTGCCAGCAGCCTGTATGACGGGGAAGGTGGTACGCAGTATTTT,CASSLYDGEGGTQYF
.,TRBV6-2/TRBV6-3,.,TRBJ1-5,TGTGCCAGCAGCCGCCACAGGGAAGATCAGCCCCAGCATTTT,CASSRHREDQPQHF
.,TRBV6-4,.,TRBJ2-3,TGTGCCAGCAGCAGCGGGGATACGCAGTATTTT,CASSSGDTQYF
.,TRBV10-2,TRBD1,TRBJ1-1,TGCGCCAGCATAGGGGGCGCGGCGAACACTGAAGCTTTCTTT,CASIGGAANTEAFF
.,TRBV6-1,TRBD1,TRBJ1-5,TGTGCCAGCAGTGAAAGGACAGGGGGTAAAGATCAGCCCCAGCATTTT,CASSERTGGKDQPQHF
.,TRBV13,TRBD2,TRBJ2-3,TGTGCCAGCAGCCTCCGGACTAGCGGGAGTATGGATACGCAGTATTTT,CASSLRTSGSMDTQYF